The sequence of this TCR beta chain was determined in a study of technical replicates of blood from a few donors. The assay was immunoSEQ multiplex PCR, and TCRdb's table has in-frame clones only and misses some. This sample yields 85,000 to 100,000 clones, of which around 95% are seen a single time; less than 0.25% belongs to the top ten. Trimming left V 0 bases short and J 2 bases short, with 9 bases between. Germline V gene data show CDR1 as SGHNT and CDR2 as YENEEA. CDR3 size: 15 residues. The specimen was T cells isolated from PBMCs. V is TRBV11-3 and J is TRBJ2-3, with D possibly TRBD1 on 6 matching bases. This TCR was recovered from a human donor in good health. CDR3 sequence (DNA): TGTGCCAGCAGCTTAGATCAGGGGTACACAGATACGCAGTATTTT. This gives the protein CASSLDQGYTDTQYF.